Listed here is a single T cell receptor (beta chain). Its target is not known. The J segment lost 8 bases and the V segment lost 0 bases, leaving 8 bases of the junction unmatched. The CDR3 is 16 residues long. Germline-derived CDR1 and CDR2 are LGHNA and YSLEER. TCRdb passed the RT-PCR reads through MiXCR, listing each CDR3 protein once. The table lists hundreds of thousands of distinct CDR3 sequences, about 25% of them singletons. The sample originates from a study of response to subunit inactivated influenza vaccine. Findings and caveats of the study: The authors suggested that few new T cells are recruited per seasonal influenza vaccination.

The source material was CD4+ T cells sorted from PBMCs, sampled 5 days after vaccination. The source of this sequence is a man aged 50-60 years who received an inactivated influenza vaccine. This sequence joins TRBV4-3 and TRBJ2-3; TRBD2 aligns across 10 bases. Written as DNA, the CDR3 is TGCGCCAGCAGCCAAGATTGGGCTAGCGGGAGACCTACGCAGTATTTT. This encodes CASSQDWASGRPTQYF.